The entry that follows covers one T cell receptor (beta chain) sequence. Antigen: not known. This entry comes from a study of shared clonotypes between healthy human individuals. Study conclusions and caveats: Despite large depth, rarefaction showed incomplete sorted-subset sequencing. The authors sampled blood alone, and tissue repertoires likely differ. Estimated richness was generally greater in naive than memory subsets. Generation probabilities were higher for clonotypes shared across all four sorted-subset donors than for unshared ones.

Selected positively for CCR7 and CD45RO-negative, naive CD8 cells excluded terminally differentiated effector memory CD45RA+ cells. The assay was immunoSEQ multiplex PCR, and TCRdb's table has in-frame clones only and misses some. The sample holds hundreds of thousands of clones, 90% to 98% seen once. Germline V gene lookup returns CDR1 SNHLY and CDR2 FYNNEI. This CDR3 is built from 15 residues. V shed 7 bases and J shed 3 bases, with 17 bases lying between them. The sequencing sample was made of naive CD8+ T cells sorted from blood. The chain recombines TRBV2 with TRBJ2-3; possible D gene TRBD1, 6 bases. The TCR comes from a young man in good health. As DNA, the CDR3 is TGTGCCAGCAACGCAGGGGAACAAGGAACAGATACGCAGTATTTT. It encodes CASNAGEQGTDTQYF.